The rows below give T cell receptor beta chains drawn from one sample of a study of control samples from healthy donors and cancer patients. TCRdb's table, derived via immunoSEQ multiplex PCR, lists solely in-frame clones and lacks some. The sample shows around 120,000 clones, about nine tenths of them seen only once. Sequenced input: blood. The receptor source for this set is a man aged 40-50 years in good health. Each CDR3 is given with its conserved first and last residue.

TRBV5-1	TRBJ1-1	CASSLPAGSNTEAFF
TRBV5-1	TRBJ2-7	CASSLNGPYEQYF
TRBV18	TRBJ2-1	CASSPGLASSSNEQFF
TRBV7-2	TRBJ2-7	CASSLYPRSSGGNSYEQYF
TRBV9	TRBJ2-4	CASSVGGSGLAKNIQYF
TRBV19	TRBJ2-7	CASRPPGVYEQYF
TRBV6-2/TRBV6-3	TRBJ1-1	CASSAGRVDTEAFF
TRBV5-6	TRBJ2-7	CASSWRDFEQYF
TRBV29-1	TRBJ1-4	CSVVAVNEKLFF
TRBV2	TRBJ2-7	CASSSGQVALTEQYF
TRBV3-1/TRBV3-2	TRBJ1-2	CASSQGLGGNGYTF
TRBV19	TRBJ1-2	CASSITGNNGYTF
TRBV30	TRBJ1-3	CAWSVLRRRSGNTIYF
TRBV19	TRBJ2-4	CASSGQSIAKNIQYF
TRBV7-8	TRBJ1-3	CASSRGRSSGNTIYF
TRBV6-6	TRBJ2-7	CASSYPRGVLDEQYF
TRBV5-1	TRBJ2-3	CASSRSGDTDTQYF
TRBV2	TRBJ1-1	CASSVGRRNTEAFF
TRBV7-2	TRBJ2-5	CASSYMAEETQYF
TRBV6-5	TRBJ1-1	CASTSGAGINTEAFF
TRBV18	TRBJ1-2	CASSPTEGARGFGYTF
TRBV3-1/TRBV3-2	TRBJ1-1	CASSPNLREAFF
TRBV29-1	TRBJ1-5	CSVAGYAGQPQHF
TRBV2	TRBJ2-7	CASSERYLPDGYEQYF
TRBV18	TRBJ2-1	CASSPLLAGGPNEQFF
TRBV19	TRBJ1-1	CASSDRVKAFF
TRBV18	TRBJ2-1	CASSPTAANEQFF
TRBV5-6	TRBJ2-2	CASSFLRTENTGELFF
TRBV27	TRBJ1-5	CASSSLREGDEYQPQHF
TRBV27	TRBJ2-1	CASSPGGSYNEQFF
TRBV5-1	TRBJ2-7	CASSRTSGYEQYF
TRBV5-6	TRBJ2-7	CASSWPGQTYEQYF
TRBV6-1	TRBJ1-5	CASSEILSNQPQHF
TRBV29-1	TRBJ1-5	CSARQNNQPQHF
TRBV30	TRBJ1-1	CAWSGNRAMNTEAFF
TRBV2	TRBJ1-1	CASSEDRGEAFF
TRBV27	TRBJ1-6	CASSPDRVPNSPLHF
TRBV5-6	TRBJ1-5	CASSYRGSPQHF
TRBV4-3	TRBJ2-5	CASSQGDLQETQYF
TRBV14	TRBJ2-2	CASSQAGGQTGELFF
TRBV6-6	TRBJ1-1	CASSMGQGTYTEAFF
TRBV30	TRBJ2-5	CAVDFSETQYF
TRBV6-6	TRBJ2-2	CASSLTAGKDGELFF
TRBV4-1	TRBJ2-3	CASSERQGAGDTQYF
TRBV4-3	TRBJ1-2	CASSEGNTGAYYGYTF
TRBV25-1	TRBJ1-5	CASSLSNRVESNQPQHF
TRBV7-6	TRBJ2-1	CASSLRLAGDNEQFF
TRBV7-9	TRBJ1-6	CASSSTGRNRSPLHF
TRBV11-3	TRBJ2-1	CASSLMGHTEQFF
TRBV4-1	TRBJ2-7	CASSRSGTSGGVTEQYF
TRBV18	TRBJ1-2	CASSPSQGRSNYGYTF
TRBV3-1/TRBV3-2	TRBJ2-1	CASSQVGTDEQFF
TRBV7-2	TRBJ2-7	CASSLGQGGYEQYF
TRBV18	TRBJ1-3	CASSPGGTGSSGNTIYF